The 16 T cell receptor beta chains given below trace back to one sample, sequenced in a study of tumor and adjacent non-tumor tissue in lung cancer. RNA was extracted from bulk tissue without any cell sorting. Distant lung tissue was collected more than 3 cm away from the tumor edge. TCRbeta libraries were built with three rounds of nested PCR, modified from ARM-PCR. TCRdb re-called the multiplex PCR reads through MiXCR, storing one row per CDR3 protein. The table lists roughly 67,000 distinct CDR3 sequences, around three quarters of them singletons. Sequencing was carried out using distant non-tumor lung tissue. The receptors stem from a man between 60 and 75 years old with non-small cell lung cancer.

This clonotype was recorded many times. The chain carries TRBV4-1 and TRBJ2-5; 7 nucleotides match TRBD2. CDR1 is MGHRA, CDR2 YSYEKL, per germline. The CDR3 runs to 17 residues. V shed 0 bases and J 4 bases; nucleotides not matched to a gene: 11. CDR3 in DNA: TGCGCCAGCAGCCAAGAGGACGGGAGGTCGAGGGGAGAGACCCAGTACTTC. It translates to CASSQEDGRSRGETQYF.

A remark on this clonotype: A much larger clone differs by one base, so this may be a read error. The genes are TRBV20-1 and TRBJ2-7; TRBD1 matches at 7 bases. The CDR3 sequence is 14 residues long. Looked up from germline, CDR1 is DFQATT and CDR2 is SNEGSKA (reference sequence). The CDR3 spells CSAAPGTVFYKQYF. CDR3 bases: TGCAGTGCGGCACCCGGGACAGTGTTCTACAAGCAGTACTTC.

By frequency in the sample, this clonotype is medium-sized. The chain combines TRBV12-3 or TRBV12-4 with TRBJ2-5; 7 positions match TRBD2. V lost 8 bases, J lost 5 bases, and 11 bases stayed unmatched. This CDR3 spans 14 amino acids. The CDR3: CASRSGLPEETQYF. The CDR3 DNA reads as TGTGCCAGCCGCTCGGGACTACCGGAGGAGACCCAGTACTTC.

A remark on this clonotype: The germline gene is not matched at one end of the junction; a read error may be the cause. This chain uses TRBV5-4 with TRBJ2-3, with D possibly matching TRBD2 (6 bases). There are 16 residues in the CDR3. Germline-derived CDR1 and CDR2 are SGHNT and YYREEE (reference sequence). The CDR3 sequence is CASSPNEREPGDTQYF. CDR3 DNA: TGTGCCAGCAGCCCTAACGAGCGTGAGCCGGGAGATACGCAGTACTTT.

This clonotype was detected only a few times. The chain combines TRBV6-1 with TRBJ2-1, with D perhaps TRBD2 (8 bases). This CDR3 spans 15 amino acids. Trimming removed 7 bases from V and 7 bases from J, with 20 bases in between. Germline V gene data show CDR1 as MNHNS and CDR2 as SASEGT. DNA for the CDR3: TGTGCCAGCAATGCGACTAGCGTCAGGGGGAATGAGCAGTTCTTC. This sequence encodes CASNATSVRGNEQFF.

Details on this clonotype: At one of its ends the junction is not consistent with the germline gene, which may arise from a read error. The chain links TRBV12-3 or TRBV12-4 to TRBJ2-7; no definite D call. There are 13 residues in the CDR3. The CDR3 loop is CANSLVAPPGQYF. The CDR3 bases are TGTGCCAACAGTTTAGTCGCCCCGCCCGGGCAGTATTTC.

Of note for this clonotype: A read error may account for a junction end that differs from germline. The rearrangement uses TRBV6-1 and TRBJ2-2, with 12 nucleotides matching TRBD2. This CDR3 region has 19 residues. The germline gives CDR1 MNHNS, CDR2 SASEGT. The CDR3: CPSNDRTGLAGWTAGELFF. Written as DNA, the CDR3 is TGTCCCAGCAATGATAGGACGGGACTAGCGGGCTGGACGGCCGGGGAGCTGTTTTTT.

The DNA of the CDR3 is TGTGCCAGCAGATCATGGGGGGAAAGCCGGGAGGCACCCCTCGAGCAGTACTTC. Its protein is CASRSWGESREAPLEQYF. The gene calls are TRBV6-2 or TRBV6-3 and TRBJ2-7, with 7 bases aligning to TRBD2. CDR1 is MNHEY and CDR2 is SVGEGT in the germline V gene. The CDR3 loop spans 18 amino acids. V lost 6 bases to trimming and J lost 6 bases; unmatched junction nucleotides: 23.

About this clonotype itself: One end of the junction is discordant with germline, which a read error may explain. The CDR3 protein is CASSQAVGRERLNEQHF. The CDR3 DNA follows: TGTGCCAGCAGCCAGGCTGTGGGGCGGGAGCGTCTAAACGAGCAGCACTTC. The chain employs TRBV4-2 and TRBJ2-7; TRBD2 matches at 7 bases. The CDR3 consists of 17 residues. CDR1 and CDR2 (germline): LGHNA, YNFKEQ.

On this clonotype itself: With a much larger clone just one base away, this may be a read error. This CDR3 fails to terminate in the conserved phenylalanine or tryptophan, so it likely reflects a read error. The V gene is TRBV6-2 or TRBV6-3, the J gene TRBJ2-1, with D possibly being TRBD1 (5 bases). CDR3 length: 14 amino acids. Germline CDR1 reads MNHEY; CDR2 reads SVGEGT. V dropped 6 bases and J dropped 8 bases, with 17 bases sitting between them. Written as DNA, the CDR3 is TGTGCCAGCAGCCAACCAGGGTTAGTGTATGAGCAGTTCATC. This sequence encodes CASSQPGLVYEQFI.

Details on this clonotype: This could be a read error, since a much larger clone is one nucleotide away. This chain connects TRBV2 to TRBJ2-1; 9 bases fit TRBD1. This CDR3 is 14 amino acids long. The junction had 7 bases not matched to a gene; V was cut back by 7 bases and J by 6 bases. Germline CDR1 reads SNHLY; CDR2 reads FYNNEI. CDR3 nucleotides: TGTGCCAGCATTACAGGGGGCGCCTCCAATGAGCAGTTCTTC. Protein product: CASITGGASNEQFF. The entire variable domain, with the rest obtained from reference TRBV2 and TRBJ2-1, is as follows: EPEVTQTPSHQVTQMGQEVILRCVPISNHLYFYWYRQILGQKVEFLVSFYNNEISEKSEIFDDQFSVERPDGSNFTLKIRSTKLEDSAMYFCASITGGASNEQFFGPGTRLTVL.

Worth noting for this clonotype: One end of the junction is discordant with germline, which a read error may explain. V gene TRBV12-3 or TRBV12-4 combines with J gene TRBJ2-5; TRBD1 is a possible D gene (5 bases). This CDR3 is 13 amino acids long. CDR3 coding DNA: TGTACCAGCAGAGCACAGGTTGACGAGACCCAGTACTTC. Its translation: CTSRAQVDETQYF.

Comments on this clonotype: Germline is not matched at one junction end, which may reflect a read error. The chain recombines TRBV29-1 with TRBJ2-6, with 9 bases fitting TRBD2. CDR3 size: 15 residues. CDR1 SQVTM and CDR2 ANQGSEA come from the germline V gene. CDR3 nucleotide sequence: TGCAGCGTTGCAGCGGGAGGTACTTGGGCCAACGTTCTGAGTTTC. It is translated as CSVAAGGTWANVLSF.

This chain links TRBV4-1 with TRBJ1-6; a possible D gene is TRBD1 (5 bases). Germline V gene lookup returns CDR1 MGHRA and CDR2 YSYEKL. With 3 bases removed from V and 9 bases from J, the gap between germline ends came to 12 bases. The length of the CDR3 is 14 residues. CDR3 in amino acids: CASSQTVTGSPLHF. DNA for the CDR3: TGCGCCAGCAGCCAGACCGTTACAGGTTCACCCCTCCACTTT.

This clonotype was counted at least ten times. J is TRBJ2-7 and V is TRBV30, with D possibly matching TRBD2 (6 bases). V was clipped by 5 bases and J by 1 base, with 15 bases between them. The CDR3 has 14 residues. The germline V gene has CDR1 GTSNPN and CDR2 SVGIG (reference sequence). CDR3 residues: CAWGGEGVSYEQYF. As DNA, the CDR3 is TGTGCCTGGGGAGGGGAAGGGGTATCCTACGAGCAGTACTTC.

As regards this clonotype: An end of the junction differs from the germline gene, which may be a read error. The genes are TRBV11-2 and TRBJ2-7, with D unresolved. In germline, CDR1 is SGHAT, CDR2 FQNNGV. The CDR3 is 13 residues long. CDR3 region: CANSLVAGYGQYF. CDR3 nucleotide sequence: TGTGCCAACAGCTTAGTGGCTGGCTACGGGCAGTACTTC.